What follows describes a single T cell receptor (beta chain). This CDR3 region has 14 residues. Trimming took off 1 base at V and 6 bases at J, with 10 bases between the two ends. Germline V gene lookup returns CDR1 SEHNR and CDR2 FQNEAQ (reference sequence). Authors' methods: Amplifying reference gene primers gave estimates of nucleated cell counts. The repertoire was sequenced with immunoSEQ multiplex PCR; TCRdb's copy has only in-frame clones and lacks some. V, J and clone size reflect that table, while D and trimming were determined from the DNA. The sample consists of 95,000 or so clones, 84% of them appearing once. The sample originates from a study of blood T cell repertoires in COVID-19.

Sequences were obtained from peripheral blood. V usage is TRBV7-9 and J usage is TRBJ2-1, with a tentative D call TRBD2 (6 bases). The source of this sequence is a human donor in a cohort sampled during active COVID-19. The CDR3 coding sequence is TGTGCCAGCAGCTTAGGGGCGGGGTTCAATGAGCAGTTCTTC. Translated: CASSLGAGFNEQFF.